This T cell receptor (beta chain) was recorded in a study of blood T cells in healthy people across ages (dated by TCRdb to between 2014 and 2017). In the study overall: In model experiments, roughly one uniquely barcoded TCR beta cDNA molecule per two T cells was captured by template switching. The study measured age-related changes in TCR beta repertoire diversity using deep sequencing normalized with unique cDNA molecular identifiers. To avoid experimental bias, donors of different ages were spread randomly across the sequencing lanes. The donors were split into four age groups: young (average around 16 years), middle-aged (more than 35), aged (62) and long-lived (approximately 80). Using the same blood draw, the study looked at two additional independent replicas of 1 million unique cDNA reads for two donors, one aged 18 to 30 and the other aged 80 or older. Results and caveats for the whole study, not just this receptor: Observed TCR beta diversity per million T cells fell roughly linearly with age, and a significant reduction was already apparent by age roughly 41. Compared with the aged group, the long-lived group had more naive CD4+ T cells, fewer expanded clones and increased TCR diversity, suggesting age selection. Because donor CMV infection status was unknown, age-related changes in expanded clonotypes were potentially confounded. Observed TCR beta diversity correlated strongly with the percentage of naive T cells measured by flow cytometry. Since profiling was done on bulk unsorted PBMCs, naive and antigen-experienced compartments could not be conclusively compared. Estimates of total diversity based on one million sequenced T cells were considered lower bounds and underestimates.

Systemically healthy Caucasian individuals from Russia, about 38 in total and aged 6 to 90 years, were included as donors. Roughly 11 milliliters of peripheral blood were drawn from each donor into EDTA-treated Vacutainer tubes. Ficoll-Paque density-gradient centrifugation was used to isolate PBMCs, with at least 7 million per sample. Trizol reagent was used to extract total RNA from PBMCs, with at least 6 micrograms per sample. Naive CD45RAhigh/CD27high T cell percentages were measured by flow cytometry on a PBMC aliquot from every donor. V is pared back by 3 bases and J by 1 base, with 12 bases lying between the germline termini. The CDR3 measures 14 amino acids from cysteine to phenylalanine. The retained sequence is limited to the CDR3, 42 bases, with the frame set at the first base. Looking up the germline V gene (reference sequence) yields CDR1 DFQATT and CDR2 SNEGSKA. Library method: 5' RACE. Reads for this sample came from an Illumina HiSeq 2500. The second PCR ran for about 6 to 12 cycles and used a J-beta primer mix along with a sample-barcoded 5' primer. A template-switch 5' adaptor carrying 12 random nucleotides introduced a unique molecular identifier onto each TCR beta cDNA molecule. Each sample yielded at least 2.5 million CDR3-containing paired-end reads. First-strand cDNA synthesis was performed from all RNA using the Mint cDNA synthesis kit, with priming by a TRBC-specific oligonucleotide. Following uracil-DNA glycosylase treatment, a first 18-cycle PCR with universal primers M1SS and BC2_uni_R was performed on all cDNA. In the paper's pipeline: For normalization, 1 million high-quality reads, each with a distinct molecular identifier, were randomly selected from each sample. Reads sharing molecular identifiers were discarded rather than binned into consensus sequences. MiTCR, run with a Q25 quality threshold and the strictest error-elimination algorithm, handled CDR3 identification, clonotype clustering and error correction. Lower-bound total TCR beta diversity was estimated with a nonparametric unseen species model using Euler transformation. TCRdb handled the public reads itself, with Q25 trimming in fastp and clone calling in MiXCR, and kept productive beta chains. Each CDR3 protein appears once, grouped with its most common genes and DNA. The V and J calls were determined by TCRdb, not by the authors. The sample records hundreds of thousands of distinct CDR3 sequences, 32% of which are singletons. The ten top clones hold just over 15% of the sample.

This clonotype was seen at least ten times. It lacks a known antigen. Per-base quality was not reported, and no clone a single base away is much larger than it. The sequenced sample consisted of blood. This chain is built from TRBV20-1 and TRBJ1-1; the D region possibly corresponds to TRBD1 (5 bases align). This TCR derives from a woman of 80 years or more in good health. Donor details come from another sample of the same person, matched by shared clones. The CDR3 corresponds to CSASQWGGNTEAFF. The DNA sequence is TGCAGTGCTAGCCAGTGGGGGGGGAACACTGAAGCTTTCTTT.